This T cell receptor (beta chain) appears in the sequencing data of a study of response to subunit inactivated influenza vaccine. The study, taken as a whole, reports: It was the authors' suggestion that each seasonal influenza vaccination recruits few new T cells.

Only a few counts were recorded for this clonotype. Its antigen is undetermined. The CDR3 runs to 16 residues. With 3 bases removed from V and 1 base from J, the gap between germline ends came to 14 bases. The germline V gene encodes CDR1 SGHTA and CDR2 FQGTGA. TCRdb independently ran MiXCR on the RT-PCR reads; one entry per CDR3 protein. Counted here are some 800,000 distinct CDR3 sequences, approximately 21% occurring once; the ten biggest clones make up 10%. The input for sequencing was PBMCs from blood, taken 5 days after vaccination. V is TRBV7-3 and J is TRBJ2-3, with D possibly TRBD2 on 7 matching bases. The TCR sequence derives from a middle-aged man who received an inactivated influenza vaccine. The CDR3 here is CASSFGGGMGTDTQYF. CDR3 coding DNA: TGTGCCAGCAGCTTCGGCGGGGGCATGGGCACAGATACGCAGTATTTT.